These 20 T cell receptor beta chains came from one sample sequenced in a study of blood T cell repertoires in COVID-19. The protocol was immunoSEQ multiplex PCR, while the TCRdb copy is restricted to in-frame clones and leaves out a portion. Here the sample spans 150,000 to 200,000 clones, over 70% being singletons. Sequencing was done on a sample of PBMCs or T cells enriched from blood (not recorded which). The receptors here all came from a woman in her sixties or seventies who had recovered from COVID-19.

The rearrangement links TRBV7-2 to TRBJ2-1, with TRBD2 matching 11 bases. This CDR3 contains 17 residues. The ends lost 5 bases at V and 2 bases at J; junction bases unmatched: 8. The germline V gene encodes CDR1 SGHTA and CDR2 FQGNSA. The CDR3 sequence: CASSRKIAGGTYNEQFF. CDR3 in DNA: TGTGCCAGCAGCCGCAAAATAGCGGGGGGGACCTACAATGAGCAGTTCTTC.

This chain links TRBV9 with TRBJ2-1; TRBD1 aligns across 9 bases. V shed 3 bases and J 5 bases; nucleotides not matched to a gene: 9. Germline-derived CDR1 and CDR2 are SGDLS and YYNGEE. This CDR3 spans 16 amino acids. The CDR3 nucleotides read TGTGCCAGCAGCGGCGGGACAGGGCTTTACGACAATGAGCAGTTCTTC. Protein product: CASSGGTGLYDNEQFF.

The rearrangement uses TRBV28 and TRBJ2-1, with a weak D call TRBD1 (5 bases). Germline assignment: CDR1 MDHEN and CDR2 SYDVKM. This CDR3 is 14 amino acids long. The V end was cut by 6 bases, the J end by 10 bases, with 19 bases between. The CDR3 is CASRPTGSGWEQFF. CDR3 nucleotide sequence: TGTGCCAGCAGACCAACAGGATCAGGATGGGAGCAGTTCTTC.

This clone was counted a single time. The chain carries TRBV6-5 and TRBJ1-5, with a possible D match to TRBD1 (5 bases). The CDR3 has 15 residues. Per germline, CDR1 MNHEY and CDR2 SVGAGI. The ends were cut back, 6 bases at V and 7 bases at J, with 19 bases in the middle. In DNA form, the CDR3 reads TGTGCCAGCAGAGACAGTTTTGGGTTTGAACAGCCCCAGCATTTT. Its translation is CASRDSFGFEQPQHF.

To note about this clone: Other DNA sequences within the sample encode an identical CDR3. This chain links TRBV24-1 with TRBJ1-1; 7 positions agree with TRBD1. Germline V gives CDR1 KGHDR, CDR2 SFDVKD. The ends lost 4 bases at V and 2 bases at J; junction bases unmatched: 6. The CDR3 consists of 15 residues. The CDR3, as DNA: TGTGCCACCAGTGACTCCGGACAGGCTAACACTGAAGCTTTCTTT. Translated: CATSDSGQANTEAFF.

CDR3 DNA sequence: TGTGCCAGCAGTTTAAGATTAGCGGGGGACAATGAGCAGTTCTTC. This codes for CASSLRLAGDNEQFF. This sequence joins TRBV28 and TRBJ2-1; 9 bases line up with TRBD2. Germline V gene lookup returns CDR1 MDHEN and CDR2 SYDVKM. The ends lost 2 bases at V and 5 bases at J; junction bases unmatched: 4. This CDR3 comprises 15 residues.

The rearrangement joins TRBV13 to TRBJ1-1; 8 bases map to TRBD1. CDR3 size: 13 residues. V lost 6 bases, J lost 5 bases, and 5 bases stayed unmatched. From germline, CDR1 is PRHDT and CDR2 FYEKMQ (reference sequence). The CDR3 DNA reads TGTGCCAGCAGGCAAAACAGGGGGACTGAAGCTTTCTTT. Protein product: CASRQNRGTEAFF.

The rearrangement links TRBV5-1 to TRBJ2-3, with 7 nucleotides matching TRBD1. The J segment lost 3 bases and the V segment lost 0 bases, leaving 4 bases of the junction unmatched. The CDR3 is 15 amino acids. Germline V CDR1 and CDR2: SGHRS, YFSETQ. The CDR3 coding sequence is TGCGCCAGCAGCTTGGGTAGGGGGCTAACAGATACGCAGTATTTT. It yields the protein CASSLGRGLTDTQYF.

This clone was detected once. The rearrangement uses TRBV25-1 and TRBJ1-3; 7 bases map to TRBD1. The CDR3 spans 15 residues. With V trimmed by 6 bases and J by 3 bases, 8 bases remained unmatched. The V gene's germline CDR1 is MGHDK and CDR2 SYGVNS. DNA of the CDR3: TGTGCCAGCAGCTCCTACAGGGGAGATGGAAACACCATATATTTT. This codes for CASSSYRGDGNTIYF.

The chain couples TRBV7-8 to TRBJ2-3, with D tentatively TRBD2 (5 bases). V shed 0 bases and J shed 2 bases, with 12 bases lying between them. Germline CDR1 SGHVS, CDR2 FQNEAQ. CDR3 length equals 16 residues. CDR3 nucleotides: TGTGCCAGCAGCTTAGCTGGGCGGGCTTACACAGATACGCAGTATTTT. This encodes CASSLAGRAYTDTQYF.

Details on this clone: Here the CDR3 omits its conserved ending phenylalanine or tryptophan, so a read error is the likely source. It is unclear where the CDR3 begins or ends on the DNA, so no DNA is shown, and the CDR3 is as TCRdb lists it. The chain has TRBV27 and TRBJ2-7; the DNA was not used to check the table's D call, TRBD1. Inclusive of both ends, the CDR3 amounts to 12 amino acids. Looked up from germline, CDR1 is MNHEY and CDR2 is SMNVEV (reference sequence). CDR3 residues: CASSNIFNRPSQ.

This clone was seen once. Additional DNA sequences in this sample encode the identical CDR3. V is TRBV5-5 and J is TRBJ2-5; a weak D match, TRBD2 (6 bases). The germline gives CDR1 SGHKS, CDR2 YYEKEE (reference sequence). This CDR3 spans 13 amino acids. Trimming left V 4 bases short and J 4 bases short, with 11 bases between. The CDR3, as DNA: TGTGCCAGCAGCCGGGGGTCTGGAGAGACCCAGTACTTC. Amino acid sequence: CASSRGSGETQYF.

The chain has TRBV28 and TRBJ2-3; 11 positions agree with TRBD2. CDR3 size: 17 residues. Germline CDR1 and CDR2: MDHEN and SYDVKM. The trim removed 4 bases at V and 3 bases at J, leaving 9 bases unmatched. Written as DNA, the CDR3 is TGTGCCAGCAGTTCCCTCGTCTTAGCGGGAGGGACAGATACGCAGTATTTT. Amino acids: CASSSLVLAGGTDTQYF.

Turning to this clone: Other DNA sequences in the sample encode the same CDR3. The chain links TRBV30 to TRBJ1-5, with D unresolved. The CDR3 runs to 13 residues. Germline V lookup: CDR1 GTSNPN, CDR2 SVGIG (reference sequence). Trimming removed 1 base from V and 3 bases from J, with 7 bases in between. The CDR3 loop reads CAWSGQVNQPQHF. DNA for the CDR3: TGTGCCTGGAGTGGACAAGTCAATCAGCCCCAGCATTTT.

This rearrangement joins TRBV7-3 to TRBJ1-2; D remains ambiguous. Germline CDR1 reads SGHTA; CDR2 reads FQGTGA. The V and J ends lost 2 bases and 2 bases respectively, with 12 bases between them. This CDR3 region has 15 residues. CDR3 DNA sequence: TGTGCCAGCAGCTTACCGACGGGGTCGAACTATGGCTACACCTTC. It specifies CASSLPTGSNYGYTF.

This chain connects TRBV7-6 to TRBJ1-6, with a possible D match to TRBD1 (6 bases). Germline V gene data show CDR1 as SGHVS and CDR2 as FNYEAQ. V was pared by 1 base and J by 7 bases, with 11 bases between. CDR3 length equals 15 residues. CDR3 sequence: CASSLDRVGNSPLHF. The DNA of the CDR3 is TGTGCCAGCAGCTTAGACAGGGTTGGGAATTCACCCCTCCACTTT.

CDR3 coding DNA: TGCGCCAGCAGACCCGACAGGGGCGGTACACCCCTCCACTTT. Protein sequence: CASRPDRGGTPLHF. The chain carries TRBV5-1 and TRBJ1-6; 8 nucleotides line up with TRBD1. The ends lost 5 bases at V and 11 bases at J; junction bases unmatched: 9. Germline CDR1 and CDR2: SGHRS and YFSETQ. This CDR3 region has 14 residues.

The chain is built from TRBV6-2 or TRBV6-3 and TRBJ2-7; D is ambiguous. CDR1 and CDR2 from the germline V gene are MNHEY and SVGEGT. The CDR3 runs 13 residues. Trimming stripped 3 bases from V and 2 bases from J, with 8 bases between. This CDR3 is CASSYTDPYEQYF. CDR3 in DNA: TGTGCCAGCAGTTATACAGACCCCTACGAGCAGTACTTC.

This chain links TRBV5-1 with TRBJ1-6; D is possibly TRBD1 (5 bases). This CDR3 has 17 residues. Trimming left V 0 bases short and J 9 bases short, with 19 bases between. Germline CDR1 reads SGHRS; CDR2 reads YFSETQ. Here the CDR3 DNA reads TGCGCCAGCAGCTTGGGCGGTGGGGCGGATTTTTTTTCACCCCTCCACTTT. This encodes CASSLGGGADFFSPLHF.

In DNA form, the CDR3 reads TGTGCCACCAGCGCCAGTTATCAGCCCCAGCATTTT. The encoded protein is CATSASYQPQHF. J is TRBJ1-5 and V is TRBV15; no reliable D call. Trimming removed 5 bases from V and 5 bases from J, with 7 bases in between. Germline CDR1 is LNHNV and CDR2 is YYDKDF (reference sequence). This CDR3 has 12 residues.